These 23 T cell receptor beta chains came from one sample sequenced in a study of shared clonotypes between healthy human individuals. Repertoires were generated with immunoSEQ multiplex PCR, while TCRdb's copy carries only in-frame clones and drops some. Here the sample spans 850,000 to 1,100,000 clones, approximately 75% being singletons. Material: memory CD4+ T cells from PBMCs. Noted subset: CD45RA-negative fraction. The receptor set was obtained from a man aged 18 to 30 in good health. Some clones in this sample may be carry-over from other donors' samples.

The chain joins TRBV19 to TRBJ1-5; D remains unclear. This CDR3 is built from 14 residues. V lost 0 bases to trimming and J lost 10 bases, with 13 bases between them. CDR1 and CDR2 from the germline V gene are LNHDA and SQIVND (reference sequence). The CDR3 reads CASSIDPTKGPQHF. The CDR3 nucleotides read TGTGCCAGTAGTATAGATCCGACTAAGGGACCCCAGCATTTT.

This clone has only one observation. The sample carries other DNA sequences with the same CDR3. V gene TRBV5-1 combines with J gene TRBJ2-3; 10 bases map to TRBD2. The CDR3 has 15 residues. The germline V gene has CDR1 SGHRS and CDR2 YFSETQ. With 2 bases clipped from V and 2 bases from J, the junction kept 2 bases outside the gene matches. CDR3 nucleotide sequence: TGCGCCAGCAGCTTACTAGCGGGGACCACAGATACGCAGTATTTT. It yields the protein CASSLLAGTTDTQYF.

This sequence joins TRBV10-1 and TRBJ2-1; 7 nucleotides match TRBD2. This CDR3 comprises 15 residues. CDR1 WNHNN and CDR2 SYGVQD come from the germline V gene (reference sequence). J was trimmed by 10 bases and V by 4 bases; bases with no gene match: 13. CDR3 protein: CASSAAGAGVNEQFF. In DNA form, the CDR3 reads TGCGCCAGCAGTGCCGCCGGGGCGGGAGTGAACGAGCAGTTCTTC.

CDR3 bases: TGCGCCAGCAGCACCGACAGCATGAACACTGAAGCTTTCTTT. This codes for CASSTDSMNTEAFF. The chain is built from TRBV5-1 and TRBJ1-1; perhaps TRBD1 as D (5 bases). Germline V lookup: CDR1 SGHRS, CDR2 YFSETQ. The CDR3 is 14 amino acids. V gave up 4 bases and J gave up 0 bases, with 10 bases separating them.

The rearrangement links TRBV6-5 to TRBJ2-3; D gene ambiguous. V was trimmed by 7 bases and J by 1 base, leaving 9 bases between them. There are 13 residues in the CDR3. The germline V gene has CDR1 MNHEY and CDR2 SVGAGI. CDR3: CASIPAGTDTQYF. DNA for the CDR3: TGTGCCAGCATCCCCGCGGGCACAGATACGCAGTATTTT.

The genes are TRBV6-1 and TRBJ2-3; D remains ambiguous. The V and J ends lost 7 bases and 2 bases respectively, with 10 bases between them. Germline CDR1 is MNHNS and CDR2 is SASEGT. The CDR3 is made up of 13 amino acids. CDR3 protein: CASTIPLTDTQYF. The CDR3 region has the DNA TGTGCCAGCACCATACCACTCACAGATACGCAGTATTTT.

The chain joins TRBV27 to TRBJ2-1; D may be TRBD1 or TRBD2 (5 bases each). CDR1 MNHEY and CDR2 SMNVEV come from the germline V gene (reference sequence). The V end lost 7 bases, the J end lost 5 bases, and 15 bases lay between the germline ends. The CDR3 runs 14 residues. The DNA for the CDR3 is TGTGCCAGCAAACGAACGGGGCCGAACAATGAGCAGTTCTTC. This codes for CASKRTGPNNEQFF.

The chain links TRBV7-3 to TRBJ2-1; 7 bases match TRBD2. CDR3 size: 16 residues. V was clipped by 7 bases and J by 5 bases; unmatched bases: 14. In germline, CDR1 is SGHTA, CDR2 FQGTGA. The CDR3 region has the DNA TGTGCCAGCACCCTCCAGGAGGCTAGCGGAGACAATGAGCAGTTCTTC. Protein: CASTLQEASGDNEQFF.

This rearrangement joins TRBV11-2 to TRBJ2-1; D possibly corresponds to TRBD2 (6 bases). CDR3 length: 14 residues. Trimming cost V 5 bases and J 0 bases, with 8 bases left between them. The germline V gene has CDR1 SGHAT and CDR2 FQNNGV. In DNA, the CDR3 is TGTGCCAGCAGCCCCGGGAGCTCCTACAATGAGCAGTTCTTC. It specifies CASSPGSSYNEQFF.

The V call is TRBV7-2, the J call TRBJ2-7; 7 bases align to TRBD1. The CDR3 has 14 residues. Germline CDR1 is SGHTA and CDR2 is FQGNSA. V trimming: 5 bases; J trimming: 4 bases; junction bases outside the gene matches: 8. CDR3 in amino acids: CASSPDRAFYEQYF. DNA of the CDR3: TGTGCCAGCAGCCCCGACAGGGCCTTTTACGAGCAGTACTTC.

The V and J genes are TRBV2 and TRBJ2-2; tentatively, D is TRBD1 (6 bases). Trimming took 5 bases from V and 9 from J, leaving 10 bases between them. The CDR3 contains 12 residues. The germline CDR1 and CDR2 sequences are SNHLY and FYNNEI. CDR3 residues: CASSYRDRELFF. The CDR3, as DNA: TGTGCCAGCAGTTACCGGGACAGGGAGCTGTTTTTT.

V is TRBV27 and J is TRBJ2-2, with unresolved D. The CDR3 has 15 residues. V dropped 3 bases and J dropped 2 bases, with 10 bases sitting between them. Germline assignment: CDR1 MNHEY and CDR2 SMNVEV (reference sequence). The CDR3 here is CASSFSAFNTGELFF. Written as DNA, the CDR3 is TGTGCCAGCAGTTTTTCGGCCTTCAACACCGGGGAGCTGTTTTTT.

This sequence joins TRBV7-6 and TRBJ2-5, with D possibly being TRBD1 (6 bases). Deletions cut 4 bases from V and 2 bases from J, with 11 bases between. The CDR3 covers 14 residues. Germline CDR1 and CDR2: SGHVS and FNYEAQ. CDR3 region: CASSSSQGQETQYF. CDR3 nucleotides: TGTGCCAGCAGCTCCTCACAGGGACAAGAGACCCAGTACTTC.

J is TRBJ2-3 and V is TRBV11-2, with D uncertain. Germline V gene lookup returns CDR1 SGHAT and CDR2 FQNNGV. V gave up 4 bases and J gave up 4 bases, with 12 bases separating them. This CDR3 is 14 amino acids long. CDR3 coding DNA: TGTGCCAGCAGCTCCCCGGGCCAGGCAGATACGCAGTATTTT. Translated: CASSSPGQADTQYF. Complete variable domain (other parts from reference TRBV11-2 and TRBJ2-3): EAGVAQSPRYKIIEKRQSVAFWCNPISGHATLYWYQQILGQGPKLLIQFQNNGVVDDSQLPKDRFSAERLKGVDSTLKIQPAKLEDSAVYLCASSSPGQADTQYFGPGTRLTVL.

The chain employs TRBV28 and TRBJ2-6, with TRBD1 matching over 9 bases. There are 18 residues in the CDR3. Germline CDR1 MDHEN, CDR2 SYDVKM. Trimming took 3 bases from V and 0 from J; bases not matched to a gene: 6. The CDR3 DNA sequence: TGTGCCAGCAGTTTGGGCGGGACAGGGCTCTCTGGGGCCAACGTCCTGACTTTC. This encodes CASSLGGTGLSGANVLTF. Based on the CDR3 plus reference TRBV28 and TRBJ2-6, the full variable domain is DVKVTQSSRYLVKRTGEKVFLECVQDMDHENMFWYRQDPGLGLRLIYFSYDVKMKEKGDIPEGYSVSREKKERFSLILESASTNQTSMYLCASSLGGTGLSGANVLTFGAGSRLTVL.

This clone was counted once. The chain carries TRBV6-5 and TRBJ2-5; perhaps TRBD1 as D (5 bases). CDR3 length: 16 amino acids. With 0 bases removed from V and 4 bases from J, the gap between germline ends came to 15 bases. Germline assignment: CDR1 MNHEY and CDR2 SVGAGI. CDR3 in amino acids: CASSYSPAGPRETQYF. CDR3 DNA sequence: TGTGCCAGCAGTTACTCCCCGGCAGGGCCTCGAGAGACCCAGTACTTC.

CDR3 protein: CASSQRNYGYTF. The DNA of the CDR3 is TGTGCCAGCAGTCAACGAAACTATGGCTACACCTTC. This chain joins TRBV6-1 and TRBJ1-2; D remains unclear. Trimming cost V 5 bases and J 2 bases, with 6 bases left between them. CDR3 length equals 12 residues. Germline CDR1 and CDR2: MNHNS and SASEGT.

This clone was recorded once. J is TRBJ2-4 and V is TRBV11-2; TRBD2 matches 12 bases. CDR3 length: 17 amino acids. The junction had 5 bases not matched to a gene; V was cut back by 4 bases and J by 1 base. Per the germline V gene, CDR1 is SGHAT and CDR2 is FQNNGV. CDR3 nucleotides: TGTGCCAGCAGCTCCCTAGCGGGAGGGGGGGCCAAAAACATTCAGTACTTC. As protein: CASSSLAGGGAKNIQYF.

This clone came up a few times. In DNA form, the CDR3 reads TGTGCCAGCAGTTCGCCCCGCGCCAACAGGGGGGAAAAACTGTTTTTT. Its protein product is CASSSPRANRGEKLFF. The chain couples TRBV28 to TRBJ1-4; 8 nucleotides match TRBD1. With 4 bases clipped from V and 8 bases from J, the junction kept 12 bases outside the gene matches. This CDR3 comprises 16 residues. Germline loops: CDR1 MDHEN, CDR2 SYDVKM. The complete variable domain, with remaining parts taken from reference TRBV28 and TRBJ1-4, reads DVKVTQSSRYLVKRTGEKVFLECVQDMDHENMFWYRQDPGLGLRLIYFSYDVKMKEKGDIPEGYSVSREKKERFSLILESASTNQTSMYLCASSSPRANRGEKLFFGSGTQLSVL.

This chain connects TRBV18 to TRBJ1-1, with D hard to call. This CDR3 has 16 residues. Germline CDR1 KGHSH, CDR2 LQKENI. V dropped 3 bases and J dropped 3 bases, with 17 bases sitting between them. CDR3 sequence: CASSPLAGSGDTEAFF. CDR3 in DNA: TGTGCCAGCTCACCTCTGGCTGGTTCGGGCGACACTGAAGCTTTCTTT.

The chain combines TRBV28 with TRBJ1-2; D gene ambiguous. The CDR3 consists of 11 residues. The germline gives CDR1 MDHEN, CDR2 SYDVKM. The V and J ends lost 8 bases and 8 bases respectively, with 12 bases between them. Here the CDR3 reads CASATDKGYTF. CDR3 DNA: TGTGCCAGCGCCACCGATAAGGGCTACACCTTC.

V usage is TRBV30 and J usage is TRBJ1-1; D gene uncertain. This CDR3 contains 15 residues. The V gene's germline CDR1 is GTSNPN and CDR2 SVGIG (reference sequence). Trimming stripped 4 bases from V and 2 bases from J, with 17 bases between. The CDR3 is CAWKLLWKENTEAFF. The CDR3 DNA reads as TGTGCCTGGAAATTATTGTGGAAGGAAAACACTGAAGCTTTCTTT. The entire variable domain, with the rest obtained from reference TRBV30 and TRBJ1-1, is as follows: SQTIHQWPATLVQPVGSPLSLECTVEGTSNPNLYWYRQAAGRGLQLLFYSVGIGQISSEVPQNLSASRPQDRQFILSSKKLLLSDSGFYLCAWKLLWKENTEAFFGQGTRLTVV.

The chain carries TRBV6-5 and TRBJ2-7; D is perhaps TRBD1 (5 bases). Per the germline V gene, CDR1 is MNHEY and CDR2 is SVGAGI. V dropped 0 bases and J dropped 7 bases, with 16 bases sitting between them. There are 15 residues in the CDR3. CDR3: CASSYSGQGIGEQYF. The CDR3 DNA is TGTGCCAGCAGTTACTCGGGGCAGGGAATCGGGGAGCAGTACTTC.